Given below is one T cell receptor beta chain in context. This clonotype was seen repeatedly, ten times or more. No antigen is known for it. One base away there is no much larger clone; base qualities are not given. The sample's treatment or condition label is to be understood as: live attenuated yellow fever vaccine strain. At every blood-draw timepoint, two biological replicates of bulk PBMCs were collected. PBMCs were isolated from peripheral blood using a standard Ficoll-Paque protocol. RNA was extracted with TriZol from bulk PBMCs, CD4 and CD8 fractions, and dextramer-positive and dextramer-negative fractions. This sample stems from a study of T cells after yellow fever vaccination (dated by TCRdb to between 2018 and 2020). About the study as a whole: Libraries from fractions with low cell numbers were prepared with the SMART-Seq v4 Ultra Low Input RNA kit. Bulk TCR alpha and beta repertoires were sequenced longitudinally to track T-cell clones before and after primary and booster YFV17D yellow fever vaccination. Two healthy male donors, one aged 18 to 29 and one aged 30 to 40 years, made up the cohort. Blood was collected at multiple timepoints before and after primary and secondary immunization, and bulk PBMC replicates and cell subsets were isolated. Overall study results and their limits: Because the study included only a couple of donors, the extent to which the findings can be generalized is limited. Compared with the primary T-cell response, the secondary T-cell response was weaker but faster, peaking on day 5 rather than day 15. A small share of clonotypes occurred in both CD4 and CD8 compartments, likely arising from convergent recombination. Most clones expanded after primary vaccination were re-detected after the booster (almost 97% of CD4 and around 88% of CD8), suggesting broad memory maintenance. Because abundant contaminating clonotypes from the bulk population could be contained in FACS-sorted repertoires, computational filtering was required.

TCR cDNA was synthesized by 5'RACE template switching, which introduced a universal primer site and unique molecular identifiers. Priming for cDNA synthesis came from both the TCR alpha and TCR beta constant segments. Library amplification involved two PCR steps, and the second step added sample barcodes and sequencing adapters. Sequencing of libraries was done on Illumina HiSeq 2500 (2x100 bp) or NovaSeq (2x150 bp). The original pipeline was this. MIGEC handled demultiplexing of reads and collapsing into UMI consensus sequences, while MiXCR performed V(D)J alignment. Vaccine-responding clonotypes were defined with edgeR using replicate PBMC samples, requiring FDR below 0.01 and a log2 fold change above 5 up to day 15. Each bulk clonotype was labeled CD4 or CD8 based on which sequenced repertoire, CD4 or CD8, contained the clonotype at higher abundance. TCRdb reran the public reads through fastp at Q25 and MiXCR, keeping productive beta chains. One record per CDR3 amino acid sequence lists the most common genes and DNA. For this entry, the V and J calls and clone size follow TCRdb and not the study's own pipeline. Recorded for this sample are some 600,000 distinct CDR3 sequences; 9% to 15% of them occurred a single time. Under 15% of the sample is taken by the ten largest.

Trimmed from V: 8 bases; trimmed from J: 6 bases; junction bases lacking a gene match: 8. The CDR3, from cysteine to phenylalanine, totals 13 residues. The entry retains the CDR3 DNA only, 39 bases that are in frame from base 1. Based on the germline V gene, the CDR1 and CDR2 sequences are ENHRY and SYGVKD. Here the sequenced sample was PBMCs, taken on the day of the yellow fever booster vaccination. The chain links TRBV10-3 with TRBJ2-7; TRBD1 matches 9 bases in the middle. The TCR comes from a man aged 30 to 39 who received the YFV17D yellow fever vaccine. The CDR3 loop reads CAILDGTGLEQYF. The nucleotides are TGTGCCATCCTAGACGGGACAGGGCTCGAGCAGTACTTC.